This TCR beta chain was obtained from a study of cytomegalovirus exposure and HLA in healthy donors. Findings and caveats of the study: A later analysis linked around 17,000 TCR beta sequences to HLA alleles at 0.05 false discovery rate. V segments that were indistinguishable, TRBV6-2 and TRBV6-3 among them, were omitted from analysis. According to a later analysis, donors in an Asian-associated ancestry cluster reportedly had fewer N-insertions than the roughly 630-donor mean.

The junction had 10 bases not matched to a gene; V was cut back by 6 bases and J by 4 bases. The CDR3 is 15 amino acids. The germline V gene encodes CDR1 SNHLY and CDR2 FYNNEI. A single count supports this clone. The antigen remains unidentified. Primers: 60 Vbeta forward and 13 Jbeta reverse. Clones were read by immunoSEQ multiplex PCR, and TCRdb kept only the in-frame ones, dropping some. The sample records 170,000 or so clones, less than 90% being singletons. The origin of this receptor is a boy aged 2-15 years in good health and CMV-seronegative. The sequenced sample was PBMCs. This chain uses TRBV2 with TRBJ2-7, with 9 bases lining up with TRBD2. CDR3 region: CASRPTTSGAYEQYF. The CDR3 coding sequence is TGTGCCAGCAGGCCTACGACTAGCGGAGCTTACGAGCAGTACTTC.